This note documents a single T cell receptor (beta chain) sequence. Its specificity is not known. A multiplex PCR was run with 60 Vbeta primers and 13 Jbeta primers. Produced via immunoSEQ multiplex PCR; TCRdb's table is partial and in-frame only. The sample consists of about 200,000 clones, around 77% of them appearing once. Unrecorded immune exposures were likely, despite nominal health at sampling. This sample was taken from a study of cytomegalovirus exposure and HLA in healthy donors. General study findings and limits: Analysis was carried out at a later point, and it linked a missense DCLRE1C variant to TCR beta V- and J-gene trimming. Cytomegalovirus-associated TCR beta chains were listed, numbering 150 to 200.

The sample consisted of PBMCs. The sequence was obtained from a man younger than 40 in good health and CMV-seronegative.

The CDR3 spells CASSFKDTQYF. CDR3 coding DNA: TGCGCCAGCAGCTTTAAAGATACGCAGTATTTT. V usage is TRBV5-1 and J usage is TRBJ2-3, with unresolved D. CDR1 and CDR2 (germline): SGHRS, YFSETQ. Trimming removed 2 bases at V and 5 bases at J, with 3 bases between. This CDR3 spans 11 amino acids.